This T cell receptor (beta chain) comes out of a study of blood T cell repertoires in COVID-19. Study summary: COVID-19 samples collected from the United States, Italy and Spain covered acute and convalescent phases. Sample material is recorded as cDNA or gDNA derived from T cells, B-cell-depleted T cells, or PBMCs.

The table came from immunoSEQ multiplex PCR; TCRdb's copy has only in-frame clones and leaves some out. The sample has 310,000 or so clones, around 90% seen once. This TCR derives from an older man with acute or convalescent COVID-19. The sequencing input was peripheral blood.

The CDR3 nucleotides are TGTGCCGTATCGTCAGGGGAGAACACTGAAGCTTTCTTT. Translated: CAVSSGENTEAFF. The chain carries TRBV6-6 and TRBJ1-1, with D maybe TRBD1 (6 bases). Germline V gives CDR1 MNHNY, CDR2 SVGAGI (reference sequence). V lost 11 bases to trimming and J lost 1 base, with 14 bases between them. CDR3 length: 13 amino acids.